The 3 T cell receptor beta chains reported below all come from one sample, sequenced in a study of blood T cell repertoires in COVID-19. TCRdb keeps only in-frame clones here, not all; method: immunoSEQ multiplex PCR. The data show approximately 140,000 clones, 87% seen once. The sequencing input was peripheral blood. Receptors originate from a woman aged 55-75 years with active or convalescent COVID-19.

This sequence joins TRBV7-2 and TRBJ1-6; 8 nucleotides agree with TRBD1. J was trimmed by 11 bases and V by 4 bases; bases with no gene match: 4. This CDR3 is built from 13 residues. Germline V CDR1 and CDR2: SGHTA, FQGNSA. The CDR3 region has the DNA TGTGCCAGCAGCTCGGACAGGGACCCACCCCTCCACTTT. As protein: CASSSDRDPPLHF.

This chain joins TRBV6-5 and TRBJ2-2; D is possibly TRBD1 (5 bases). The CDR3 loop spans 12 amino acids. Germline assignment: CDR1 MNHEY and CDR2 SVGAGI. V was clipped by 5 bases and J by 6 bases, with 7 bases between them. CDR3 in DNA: TGTGCCAGCAGTCCAGGGTCCGGGGAGCTGTTTTTT. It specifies CASSPGSGELFF.

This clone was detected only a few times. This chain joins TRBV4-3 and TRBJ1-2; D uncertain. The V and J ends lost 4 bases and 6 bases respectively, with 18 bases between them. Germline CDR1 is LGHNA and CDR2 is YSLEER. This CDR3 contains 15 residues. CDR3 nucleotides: TGCGCCAGCAGCCCTACATTCGGAGACGGGGATGGCTACACCTTC. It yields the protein CASSPTFGDGDGYTF.